A single sample is the source of the 6 T cell receptor beta chains below, sequenced in a study of blood T cells in healthy people across ages. The second PCR ran about 6 to 12 cycles with a sample-barcoded 5' primer and J-beta primers. MiXCR, run by TCRdb on the 5' RACE reads, gives a single entry per CDR3 protein. There are 950,000 to 1,200,000 distinct CDR3 sequences in the sample; around two fifths occur only once, and around 14% lies in the top ten. What was sequenced was blood. These TCRs come from a young man in good health.

On this clonotype itself: A read error may explain this, as a much larger clone is one base away. The chain couples TRBV12-3 or TRBV12-4 to TRBJ2-3; no reliable D call. V gave up 5 bases and J gave up 2 bases, with 11 bases separating them. The length of the CDR3 is 14 residues. CDR3 sequence: CASSPAGITDTQYF. The CDR3 nucleotides read TGTGCCAGCAGTCCTGCAGGAATCACAGATACGCAGTATTTT.

This clonotype occurred a few times. The genes are TRBV4-1 and TRBJ1-2; 11 bases align to TRBD1. CDR1 and CDR2 (germline): MGHRA, YSYEKL. The CDR3 contains 16 residues. Trimming cost V 4 bases and J 6 bases; bases outside gene matches: 10. The CDR3 is CASSPSGQGVRDGYTF. CDR3 sequence (DNA): TGCGCCAGCAGCCCGTCGGGACAGGGGGTCAGAGATGGCTACACCTTC.

This clonotype was detected only once. The rearrangement joins TRBV11-2 to TRBJ2-2, with 8 bases identical to TRBD1. Germline V gene data show CDR1 as SGHAT and CDR2 as FQNNGV. The CDR3 contains 15 residues. Trimming took 3 bases from V and 4 from J; bases not matched to a gene: 4. CDR3 loop: CASSFPDRGTGELFF. The CDR3 nucleotides read TGTGCCAGCAGCTTTCCCGACAGGGGCACCGGGGAGCTGTTTTTT.

This clonotype was found a few times. The CDR3 DNA follows: TGCGCCAGCAGCATAGACAGGGACTACGAGCAGTACTTC. Residues: CASSIDRDYEQYF. This rearrangement joins TRBV5-1 to TRBJ2-7, with 7 bases matching TRBD1. Looked up from germline, CDR1 is SGHRS and CDR2 is YFSETQ. The V segment lost 4 bases and the J segment 3 bases; nucleotides outside the gene matches: 4. The CDR3 totals 13 residues.

The chain is built from TRBV4-3 and TRBJ1-6; D might be TRBD1 (5 bases). Germline values: CDR1 LGHNA, CDR2 YSLEER. Trimming stripped 1 base from V and 2 bases from J, with 9 bases between. The CDR3 contains 16 residues. As DNA, the CDR3 is TGCGCCAGCAGCCAAGTTGGGGGGACCTATAATTCACCCCTCCACTTT. Amino acid sequence: CASSQVGGTYNSPLHF.

In regard to this clonotype: Sequence at one end of the junction differs from germline and may be a read error. The V and J genes are TRBV12-5 and TRBJ1-1; D unclear. The CDR3 has 15 amino acids. Germline V gene data show CDR1 as LGHNT and CDR2 as FRNRAP. The CDR3 spells CDSGFRPDVNTEAFF. The CDR3 nucleotides are TGTGATAGTGGTTTCCGCCCGGACGTGAACACTGAAGCTTTCTTT. The whole variable domain, filled in from reference TRBV12-5 and TRBJ1-1, reads DARVTQTPRHKVTEMGQEVTMRCQPILGHNTVFWYRQTMMQGLELLAYFRNRAPLDDSGMPKDRFSAEMPDATLATLKIQPSEPRDSAVYFCDSGFRPDVNTEAFFGQGTRLTVV.